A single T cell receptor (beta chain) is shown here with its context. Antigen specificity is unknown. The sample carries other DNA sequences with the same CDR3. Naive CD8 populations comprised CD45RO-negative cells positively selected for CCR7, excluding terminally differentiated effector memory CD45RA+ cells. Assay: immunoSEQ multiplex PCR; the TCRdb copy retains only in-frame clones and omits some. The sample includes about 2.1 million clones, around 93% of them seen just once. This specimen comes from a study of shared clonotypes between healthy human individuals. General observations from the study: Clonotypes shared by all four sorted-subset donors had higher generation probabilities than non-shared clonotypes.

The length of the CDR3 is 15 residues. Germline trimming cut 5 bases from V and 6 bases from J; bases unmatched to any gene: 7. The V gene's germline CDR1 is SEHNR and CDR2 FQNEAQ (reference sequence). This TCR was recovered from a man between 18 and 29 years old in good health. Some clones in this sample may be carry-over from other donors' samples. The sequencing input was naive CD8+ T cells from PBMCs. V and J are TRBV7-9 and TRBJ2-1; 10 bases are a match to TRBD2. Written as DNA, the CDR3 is TGTGCCAGCAGCCCCTTAGCGGGAGGAGGCAATGAGCAGTTCTTC. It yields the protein CASSPLAGGGNEQFF.